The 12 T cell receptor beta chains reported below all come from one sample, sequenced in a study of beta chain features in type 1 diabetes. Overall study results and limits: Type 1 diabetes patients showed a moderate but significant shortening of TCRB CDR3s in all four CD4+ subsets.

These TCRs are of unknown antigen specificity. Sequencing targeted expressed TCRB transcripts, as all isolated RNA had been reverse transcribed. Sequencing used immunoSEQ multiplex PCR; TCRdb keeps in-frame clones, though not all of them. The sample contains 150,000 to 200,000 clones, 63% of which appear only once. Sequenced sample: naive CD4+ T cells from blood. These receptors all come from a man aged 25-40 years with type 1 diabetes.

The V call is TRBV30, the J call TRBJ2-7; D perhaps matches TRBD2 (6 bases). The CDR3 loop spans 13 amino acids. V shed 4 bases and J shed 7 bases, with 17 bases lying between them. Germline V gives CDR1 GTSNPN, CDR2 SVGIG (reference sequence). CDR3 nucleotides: TGTGCCTGGACCCCCTGGGAGGTGGGGGAGCAGTACTTC. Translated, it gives CAWTPWEVGEQYF.

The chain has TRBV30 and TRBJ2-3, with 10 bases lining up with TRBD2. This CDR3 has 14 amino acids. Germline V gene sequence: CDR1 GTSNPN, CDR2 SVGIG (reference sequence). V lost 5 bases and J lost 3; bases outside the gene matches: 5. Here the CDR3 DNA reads TGTGCCTGGGCCACAGCGGGGGGGACAGATACGCAGTATTTT. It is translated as CAWATAGGTDTQYF.

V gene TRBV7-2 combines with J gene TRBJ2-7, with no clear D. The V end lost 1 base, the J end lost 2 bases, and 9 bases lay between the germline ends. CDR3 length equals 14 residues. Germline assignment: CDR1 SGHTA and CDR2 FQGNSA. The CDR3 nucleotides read TGTGCCAGCAGCTTAGGTACAGACCCCTACGAGCAGTACTTC. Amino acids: CASSLGTDPYEQYF.

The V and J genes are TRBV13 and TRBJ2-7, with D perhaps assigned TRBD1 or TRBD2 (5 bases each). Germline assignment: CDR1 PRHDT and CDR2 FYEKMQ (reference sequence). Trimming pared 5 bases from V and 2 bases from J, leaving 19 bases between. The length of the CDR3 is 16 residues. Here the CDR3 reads CASSRDGGDIPYEQYF. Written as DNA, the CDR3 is TGTGCCAGCAGCCGAGATGGGGGTGACATTCCCTACGAGCAGTACTTC.

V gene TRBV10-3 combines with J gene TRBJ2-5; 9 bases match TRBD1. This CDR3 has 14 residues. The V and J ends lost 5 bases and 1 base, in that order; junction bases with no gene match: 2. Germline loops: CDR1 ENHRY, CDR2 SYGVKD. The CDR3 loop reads CAISRGQGQETQYF. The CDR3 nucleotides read TGTGCCATCAGTCGGGGACAGGGCCAAGAGACCCAGTACTTC.

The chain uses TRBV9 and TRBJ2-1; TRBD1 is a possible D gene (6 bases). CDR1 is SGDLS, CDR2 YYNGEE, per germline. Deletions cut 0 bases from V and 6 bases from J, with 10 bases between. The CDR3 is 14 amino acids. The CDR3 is CASSVEGRGNEQFF. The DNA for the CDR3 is TGTGCCAGCAGCGTAGAGGGCAGGGGCAATGAGCAGTTCTTC.

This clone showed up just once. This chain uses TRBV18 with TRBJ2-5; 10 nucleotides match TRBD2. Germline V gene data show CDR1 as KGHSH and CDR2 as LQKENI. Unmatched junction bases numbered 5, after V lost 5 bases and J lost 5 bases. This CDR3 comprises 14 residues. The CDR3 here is CASSSGTSVETQYF. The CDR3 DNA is TGTGCCAGCTCATCCGGGACTAGCGTGGAGACCCAGTACTTC.

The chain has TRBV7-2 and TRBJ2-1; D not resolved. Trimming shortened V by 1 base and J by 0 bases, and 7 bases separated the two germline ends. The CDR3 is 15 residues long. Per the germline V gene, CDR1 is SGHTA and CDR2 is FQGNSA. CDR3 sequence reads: CASSLERLSYNEQFF. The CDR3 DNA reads TGTGCCAGCAGCTTAGAACGGCTCTCCTACAATGAGCAGTTCTTC.

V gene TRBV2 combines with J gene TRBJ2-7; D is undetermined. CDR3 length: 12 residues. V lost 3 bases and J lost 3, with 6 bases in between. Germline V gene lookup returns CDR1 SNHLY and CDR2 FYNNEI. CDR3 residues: CASSDQNYEQYF. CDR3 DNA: TGTGCCAGCAGTGACCAGAACTACGAGCAGTACTTC.

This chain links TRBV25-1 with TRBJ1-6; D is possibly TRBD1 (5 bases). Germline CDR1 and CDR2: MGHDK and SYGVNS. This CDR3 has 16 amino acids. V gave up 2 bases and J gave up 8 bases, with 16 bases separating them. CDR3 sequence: CASSEREGSGDSPLHF. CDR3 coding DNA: TGTGCCAGCAGTGAACGAGAGGGGTCGGGAGATTCACCCCTCCACTTT.

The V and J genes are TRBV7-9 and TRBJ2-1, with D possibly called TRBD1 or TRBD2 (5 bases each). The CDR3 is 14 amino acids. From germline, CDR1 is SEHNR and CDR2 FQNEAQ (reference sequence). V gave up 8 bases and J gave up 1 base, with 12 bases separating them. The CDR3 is CASGSGTSYNEQFF. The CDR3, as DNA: TGTGCCAGCGGGTCAGGGACGTCCTACAATGAGCAGTTCTTC.

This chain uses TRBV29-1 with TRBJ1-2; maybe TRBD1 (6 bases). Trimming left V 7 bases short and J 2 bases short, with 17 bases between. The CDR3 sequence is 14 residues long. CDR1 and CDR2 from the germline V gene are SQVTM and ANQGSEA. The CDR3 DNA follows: TGCAGCGGGGTTCGGGGGCAGGGGAACTATGGCTACACCTTC. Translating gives CSGVRGQGNYGYTF. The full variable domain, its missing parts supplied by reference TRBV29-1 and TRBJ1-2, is SAVISQKPSRDICQRGTSLTIQCQVDSQVTMMFWYRQQPGQSLTLIATANQGSEATYESGFVIDKFPISRPNLTFSTLTVSNMSPEDSSIYLCSGVRGQGNYGYTFGSGTRLTVV.